The 3 T cell receptor beta chains presented below share a single source sample, sequenced in a study of cytomegalovirus exposure and HLA in healthy donors (dated by TCRdb to 2015 to 2018). The library was made by the immunoSEQ multiplex PCR assay. For the multiplex PCR, a mixture combining 60 forward primers for TCR Vbeta segments and 13 reverse primers for TCR Jbeta segments was used. TCRdb obtained this table from immuneACCESS and retained in-frame rearrangements with V and J assigned. These tables miss some clones; where compared with another copy, unresolved V genes account for less than half of the shortfall, and the remainder is unexplained. This sample comprises about 150,000 clones, approximately 80% of them detected only once. The biggest ten clones account for about 13% of the sample. The specimen was PBMCs. The receptors were gathered from a man aged 25 to 40 in good health and CMV-seropositive.

This clone has a handful of counts. The chain is built from TRBV15 and TRBJ2-1, with 8 bases lining up with TRBD2. Germline V gene data show CDR1 as LNHNV and CDR2 as YYDKDF (reference sequence). The trim removed 5 bases at V and 5 bases at J, leaving 5 bases unmatched. The CDR3 length is 14 residues. CDR3 sequence reads: CATSRGLDNNEQFF. Written as DNA, the CDR3 is TGTGCCACCAGCCGGGGACTAGATAACAATGAGCAGTTCTTC.

The chain combines TRBV7-9 with TRBJ2-4; D is undetermined. The CDR3 totals 16 residues. V was cut by 8 bases and J by 0 bases, with 17 bases left in between. The V gene's germline CDR1 is SEHNR and CDR2 FQNEAQ (reference sequence). Here the CDR3 reads CASSPARNVAKNIQYF. The CDR3 DNA sequence: TGTGCCAGCTCCCCGGCTAGAAACGTAGCCAAAAACATTCAGTACTTC.

As for this clone: The same CDR3 is also encoded by other DNA sequences in this sample. This chain uses TRBV27 with TRBJ2-1; possible D gene TRBD2, 5 bases. The ends were cut back, 3 bases at V and 7 bases at J, with 16 bases in the middle. Germline CDR1 reads MNHEY; CDR2 reads SMNVEV (reference sequence). The CDR3 length is 15 residues. CDR3: CASSLSGPHYNEQFF. In DNA, the CDR3 is TGTGCCAGCAGTTTGAGCGGACCCCACTATAATGAGCAGTTCTTC.